This TCR beta chain was documented in a study of blood T cell repertoires in COVID-19. Study at large: Samples representing acute and convalescent COVID-19 were sourced from the United States, Italy and Spain. Sources were T cells, B-cell-depleted T cells, or PBMCs; the material itself was cDNA or gDNA.

In the original workflow: Reference gene primers were amplified, and this amplification served to estimate nucleated cell counts. Generated by immunoSEQ multiplex PCR, the TCRdb table keeps only in-frame clones and is missing some. For V, J and clone size, that table is used; D and trimming come from the DNA. The data show about 120,000 clones, 70% to 90% seen once. CDR1 and CDR2 from the germline V gene are SGHAT and FQNNGV. Trimming took 1 base from V and 3 from J; bases not matched to a gene: 2. This CDR3 region has 14 residues. The genes are TRBV11-2 and TRBJ2-5; 7 bases agree with TRBD2. The sequenced material came from peripheral blood. The TCR comes from a man aged 55 to 70 with acute or convalescent COVID-19. The CDR3 DNA is TGTGCCAGCAGCTTAGGTGCGGGAGAAGAGACCCAGTACTTC. Encoded protein: CASSLGAGEETQYF.